This is a list of T cell receptor beta chains from one sample in a study of Graves' ophthalmopathy and Graves' hyperthyroidism. From the multiplex PCR reads, TCRdb called clonotypes with MiXCR, one entry per CDR3 protein. The sample carries over 650,000 distinct CDR3 sequences, roughly 41% recorded once. Sequencing used peripheral blood. All receptors come from an adult man with Graves' ophthalmopathy. Each CDR3 is given with its conserved first and last residue. A D gene is named only where the DNA matches it firmly. The listing skips clone size in some rows; elsewhere it reads once, few, many or a size class.

j_call,d_call,clone_size,v_call,cdr3_aa,cdr3_nt
TRBJ2-3,-,few,TRBV11-3,CASSLGLTDTQYF,TGTGCCAGCAGCTTAGGCCTGACAGATACGCAGTATTTT
TRBJ1-3,-,many,TRBV24-1,CATSDAARYSGNTIYF,TGTGCCACCAGTGACGCGGCAAGGTACTCTGGAAACACCATATATTTT
TRBJ1-5,-,-,TRBV19,CASSIDLYKGQGNQPQHF,TGTGCCAGTAGTATAGATCTATATAAGGGACAAGGGAATCAGCCCCAGCATTTT
TRBJ2-7,-,-,TRBV2,CARATGYEQYF,TGTGCTAGAGCCACAGGCTACGAGCAGTACTTC
TRBJ1-5,-,-,TRBV29-1,CSVEDRWNQPQHF,TGCAGCGTAGAGGACAGATGGAATCAGCCCCAGCATTTT
TRBJ2-5,TRBD2,-,TRBV20-1,CSARAAAGGEETQYF,TGCAGTGCTAGAGCAGCGGCGGGGGGGGAAGAGACCCAGTACTTC
TRBJ1-6,-,many,TRBV9,CASSATVGAGSPLHF,TGTGCCAGCAGCGCTACAGTTGGGGCCGGTTCACCCCTCCACTTT
TRBJ1-2,-,many,TRBV29-1,CSVEKQVNGYTF,TGCAGCGTTGAAAAACAGGTGAACGGCTACACCTTC
TRBJ1-1,-,-,TRBV10-3,CAISYLLGQLNVWAFF,TGTGCCATCAGTTACCTCCTCGGACAGCTGAACGTATGGGCTTTCTTT
TRBJ1-1,-,many,TRBV7-6,CASSLEMSTEAFF,TGTGCCAGCAGCTTAGAAATGTCCACTGAAGCTTTCTTT
TRBJ1-1,-,-,TRBV24-1,CASSSRDGTEAFF,TGTGCCAGCAGTTCCAGGGATGGCACTGAAGCTTTCTTT
TRBJ2-5,TRBD1,-,TRBV7-7,CASSATTGLGQETQYF,TGTGCTAGCAGCGCCACGACAGGGCTGGGACAAGAGACCCAGTACTTC
TRBJ2-7,TRBD2,-,TRBV29-1,CSVGQGTGGEQYF,TGCAGCGTCGGGCAGGGTACGGGGGGCGAGCAGTACTTC
TRBJ2-2,TRBD1,many,TRBV19,CASETGGDTGELFF,TGTGCCAGTGAGACAGGGGGCGATACCGGGGAGCTGTTTTTT
TRBJ1-5,-,-,TRBV24-1,CASGRNQPQHF,TGTGCCAGCGGACGCAATCAGCCCCAGCATTTT
TRBJ1-2,TRBD1,-,TRBV29-1,CSSRDRGHYGYTF,TGCAGCTCCCGGGACAGGGGCCACTATGGCTACACCTTC
TRBJ2-7,-,few,TRBV13,CASSLGSLGRPYEQYF,TGTGCCAGCAGCTTAGGTAGTTTAGGGCGCCCCTACGAGCAGTACTTC
TRBJ2-7,-,many,TRBV29-1,CSVGLLTGEQYF,TGCAGCGTTGGACTCCTCACGGGCGAGCAGTACTTC
TRBJ2-2,-,many,TRBV15,CATSRVQADGELFF,TGTGCCACCAGCAGAGTACAGGCGGACGGGGAGCTGTTTTTT
TRBJ2-7,TRBD1,-,TRBV24-1,CAGGGTGGGEQYF,TGTGCCGGGGGGGGGACAGGGGGCGGCGAGCAGTACTTC
TRBJ1-2,TRBD1,many,TRBV7-9,CASSLPGTAYGYTF,TGTGCCAGCAGCTTGCCCGGGACAGCTTATGGCTACACCTTC
TRBJ2-7,-,-,TRBV29-1,CSSKDGVYEQYF,TGCAGCAGTAAGGACGGGGTCTACGAGCAGTACTTC
TRBJ2-3,-,-,TRBV5-1,CASSSDGADTQYF,TGCGCCAGCAGCTCCGACGGGGCAGATACGCAGTATTTT
TRBJ2-5,-,many,TRBV7-6,CASSLSTPDGGVTQYF,TGTGCCAGCAGCTTATCAACCCCGGACGGTGGGGTGACCCAGTACTTC
TRBJ1-1,TRBD1,many,TRBV9,CASTPRAGGEGAFF,TGTGCCAGCACCCCCAGGGCAGGGGGCGAGGGAGCTTTCTTT
TRBJ2-7,-,many,TRBV12-3/TRBV12-4,CASLKNEESSYEQYF,TGTGCCAGCCTGAAAAACGAGGAGAGCTCCTACGAGCAGTACTTC
TRBJ1-6,-,few,TRBV6-5,CASSERNNSPLHF,TGTGCCAGCAGTGAAAGGAATAATTCACCCCTCCACTTT
TRBJ2-2,-,-,TRBV7-8,CASSLARTAKGTGELFF,TGTGCCAGCAGCTTAGCGCGTACGGCGAAAGGGACCGGGGAGCTGTTTTTT
TRBJ1-1,TRBD1,-,TRBV5-1,CASSYQEQGRATEAFF,TGCGCCAGCAGTTACCAGGAACAGGGGAGAGCCACTGAAGCTTTCTTT
TRBJ1-2,TRBD1,few,TRBV2,CASKGRQGDRYGYTF,TGTGCCAGCAAGGGACGACAGGGAGATCGCTATGGCTACACCTTC
TRBJ1-3,-,-,TRBV10-3,CASRPDSTPGNTIYF,TGTGCCAGCAGGCCCGATTCCACGCCTGGAAACACCATATATTTT
TRBJ1-1,TRBD1,-,TRBV29-1,CSVRDRGHTEAFF,TGCAGCGTCCGCGACAGGGGGCACACTGAAGCTTTCTTT